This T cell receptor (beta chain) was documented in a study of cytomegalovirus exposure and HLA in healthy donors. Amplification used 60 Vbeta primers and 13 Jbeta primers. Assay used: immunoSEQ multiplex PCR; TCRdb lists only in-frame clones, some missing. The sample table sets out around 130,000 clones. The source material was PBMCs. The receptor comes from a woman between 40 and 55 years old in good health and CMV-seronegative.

This chain's CDR3 is CASSLVSGTGDTGELFF. The CDR3 nucleotides are TGTGCCAGCAGCTTAGTATCGGGGACAGGGGACACCGGGGAGCTGTTTTTT. The genes are TRBV7-9 and TRBJ2-2, with TRBD1 identical over 10 bases. Per germline, CDR1 SEHNR and CDR2 FQNEAQ (reference sequence). V trimming: 1 base; J trimming: 3 bases; junction bases outside the gene matches: 5. The CDR3 length is 17 residues.